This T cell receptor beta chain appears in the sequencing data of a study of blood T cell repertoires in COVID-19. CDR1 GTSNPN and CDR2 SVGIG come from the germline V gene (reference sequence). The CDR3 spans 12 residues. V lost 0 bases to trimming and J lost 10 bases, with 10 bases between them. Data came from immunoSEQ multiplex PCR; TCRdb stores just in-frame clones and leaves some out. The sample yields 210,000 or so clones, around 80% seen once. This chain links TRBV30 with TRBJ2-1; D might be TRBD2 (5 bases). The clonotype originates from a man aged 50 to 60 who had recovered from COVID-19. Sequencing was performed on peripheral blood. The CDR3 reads CAWSVQAVEQFF. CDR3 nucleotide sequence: TGTGCCTGGAGTGTACAAGCGGTCGAGCAGTTCTTC.